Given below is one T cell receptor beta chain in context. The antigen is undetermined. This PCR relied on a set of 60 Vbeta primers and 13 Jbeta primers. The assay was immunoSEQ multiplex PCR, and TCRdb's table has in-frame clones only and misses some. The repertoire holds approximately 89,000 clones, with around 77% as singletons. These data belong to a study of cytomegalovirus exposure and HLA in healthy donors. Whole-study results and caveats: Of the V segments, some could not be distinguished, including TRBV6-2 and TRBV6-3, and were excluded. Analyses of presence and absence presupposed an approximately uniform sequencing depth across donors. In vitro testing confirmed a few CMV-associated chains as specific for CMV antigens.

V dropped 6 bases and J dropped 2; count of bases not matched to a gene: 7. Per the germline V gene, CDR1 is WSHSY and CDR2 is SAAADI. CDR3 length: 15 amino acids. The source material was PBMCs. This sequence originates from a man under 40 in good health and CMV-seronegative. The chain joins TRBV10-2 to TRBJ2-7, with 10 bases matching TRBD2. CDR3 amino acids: CASSHSGTSAYEQYF. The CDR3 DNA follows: TGCGCCAGCAGCCATTCAGGGACTAGCGCCTACGAGCAGTACTTC.